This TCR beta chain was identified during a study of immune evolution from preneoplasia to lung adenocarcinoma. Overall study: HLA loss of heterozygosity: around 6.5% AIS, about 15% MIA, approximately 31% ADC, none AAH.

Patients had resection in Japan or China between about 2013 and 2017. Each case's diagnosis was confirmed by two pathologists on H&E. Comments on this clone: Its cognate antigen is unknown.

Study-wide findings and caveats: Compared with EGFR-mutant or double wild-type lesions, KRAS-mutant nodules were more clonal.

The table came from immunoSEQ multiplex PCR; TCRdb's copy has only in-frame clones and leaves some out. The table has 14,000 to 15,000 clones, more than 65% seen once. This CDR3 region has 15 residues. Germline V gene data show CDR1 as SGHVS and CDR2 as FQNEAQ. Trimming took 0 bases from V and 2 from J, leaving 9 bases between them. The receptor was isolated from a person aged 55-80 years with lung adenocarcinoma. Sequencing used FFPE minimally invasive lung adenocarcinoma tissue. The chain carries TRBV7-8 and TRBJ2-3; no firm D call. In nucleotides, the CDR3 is TGTGCCAGCAGCTTAGCGCCGCGGTACACAGATACGCAGTATTTT. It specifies CASSLAPRYTDTQYF.